The present entry profiles one T cell receptor beta chain with its context. This clonotype was observed at least ten times. This receptor's antigen is unknown. No quality values exist for individual bases; no much larger clone is one base distant. Library generation was performed with multiplex PCR. The sequencing machine was an Illumina HiSeq 4000. iRepertoire HTBI primers and Arm-PCR amplification of CDR3 regions were used to construct TCR beta libraries. Before sequencing, the PCR products underwent gel purification. The authors' analysis ran thus. Gene usage analysis of CDR3 amino acid clonotypes relied on the 62 TRBV and about 15 TRBJ segments identified across samples. COPE and FqMerger were used to merge filtered high-quality paired reads into contigs. BLAST was used to align contigs to IMGT TRBV, TRBD and TRBJ reference genes, with CDR3 defined following IMGT. Any clonotype with a frequency above 0.1% was classified as a highly expanded clone. Repertoire diversity was measured by Shannon entropy, and V-J evenness by the Gini coefficient. Public clonotypes were defined as clonotypes shared by more than one individual. TCRdb reran the public reads through fastp at Q25 and MiXCR, keeping productive beta chains. A single entry per CDR3 protein holds the most common genes and DNA from its merged rows. These V and J calls rely on TCRdb rather than the paper's analysis. The sample table holds 400,000 to 450,000 distinct CDR3 sequences, of which 20% to 30% were seen once. About a quarter of the sample lies in the top ten.

The sample belongs to a study of regulatory T cells in long-lasting Graves disease (dated by TCRdb to the early 2020s). Regarding the research as a whole: Persistent Graves' disease was defined as antithyroid drug treatment for over 5 years with persistently positive TSH receptor autoantibodies. Peripheral blood TCR sequencing and RNA sequencing compared persistent Graves' disease patients with newly diagnosed Graves' disease patients. The study was registered as a clinical trial and conducted in China. A total of 35 or so samples underwent TCR sequencing: 13 from persistent and roughly 20 from newly diagnosed Graves' disease patients. On average, persistent Graves' disease patients in the clinical cohort had been on antithyroid drugs for about 10.3 years. What the research found in general, with its limitations: Sequencing and analysis were restricted to the TCR beta chain. Persistent disease showed preferential use of TRBV28, TRBJ1-2 and TRBJ2-5, whereas newly diagnosed disease favored TRBV20-1 and TRBJ2-1. The authors noted that the small sample size was a limitation that may lower accuracy. Peripheral blood alone was examined, since thyroid tissue, which constituted the primary lesion, could not be accessed. Lower TCR Shannon entropy and fewer highly expanded clones were observed in persistent Graves' disease patients than in newly diagnosed patients, which suggested clonal expansion. A larger number of public clonotypes was shared among persistent patients (about 2,700) than among newly diagnosed patients (over 850).

Explained via the paper, the time point label denotes: persistent/refractory GD, antithyroid drugs over 5 years with positive TRAb. RNA was extracted from PBMCs in TRIzol for both TCR sequencing and RNA sequencing. The diagnosis of Graves' disease followed American Thyroid Association guidelines. Patients for the study were recruited at an endocrinology department in Xi'an, China. Each patient gave 7.5 to 10 milliliters of peripheral blood, collected in an EDTA anticoagulant tube. PBMCs were isolated by Ficoll Paque Plus density gradient separation without further T cell sorting. An Agilent 2100 Bioanalyzer and agarose gel were used to check RNA quality, and a NanoDrop 2000 was used to measure RNA concentration. The germline V gene encodes CDR1 SNHLY and CDR2 FYNNEI. The CDR3 holds 13 amino acids from the cysteine to the phenylalanine. Of all the DNA, just the CDR3 is kept, 39 bases in frame from base 1. V is pared back by 4 bases and J by 8 bases, with 11 bases lying between the germline termini.

The clonotype was recovered from a female donor with Graves disease. Sequencing used peripheral blood mononuclear cells (PBMCs), obtained when the disease was refractory, from a patient treated with antithyroid drugs. The chain joins TRBV2 to TRBJ2-2; tentative D gene TRBD2, with 6 bases matching. CDR3 protein: CASSGGKLGELFF. The nucleotide sequence is TGTGCCAGCAGTGGCGGGAAGCTGGGGGAGCTGTTTTTT.